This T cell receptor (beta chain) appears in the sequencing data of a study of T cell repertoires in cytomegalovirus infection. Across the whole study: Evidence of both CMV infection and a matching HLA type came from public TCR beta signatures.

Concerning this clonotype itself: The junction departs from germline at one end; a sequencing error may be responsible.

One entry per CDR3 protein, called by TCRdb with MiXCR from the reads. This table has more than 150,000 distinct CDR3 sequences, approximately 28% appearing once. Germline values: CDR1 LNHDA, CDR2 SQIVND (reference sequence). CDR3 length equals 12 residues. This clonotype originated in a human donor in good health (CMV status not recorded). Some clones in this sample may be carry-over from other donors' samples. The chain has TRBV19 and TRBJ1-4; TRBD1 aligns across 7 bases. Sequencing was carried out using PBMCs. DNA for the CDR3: TGTGCCAGTAGTCCTCACCGCGGGACAGCCCTTTTT. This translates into CASSPHRGTALF.